This TCR beta chain was sequenced for a study of cytomegalovirus exposure and HLA in healthy donors. Study findings and constraints: Later findings reportedly placed an Asian-associated ancestry cluster below the approximately 670-donor mean for N-insertions.

Germline V gives CDR1 SGHRS, CDR2 YFSETQ. The CDR3 has 15 amino acids. Trimming removed 2 bases at V and 8 bases at J, with 17 bases between. On this clone itself: Its cognate antigen is unknown.

PCR used 60 Vbeta primers and 13 Jbeta primers. Measured with immunoSEQ multiplex PCR; TCRdb has only the in-frame clones, and not every one. The table has more than 85,000 clones, about 75% seen once. Sequenced material: PBMCs. The TCR originated in a man aged 25 to 40 in good health and CMV-seropositive. This chain links TRBV5-1 with TRBJ2-1; D is undetermined. CDR3 residues: CASSFGPPMGYEQFF. The CDR3 DNA sequence: TGCGCCAGCAGCTTTGGTCCCCCGATGGGCTATGAGCAGTTCTTC.